This T cell receptor beta chain was profiled in a study of blood T cell repertoires in COVID-19. About the research overall: COVID-19 samples, acute and convalescent, were from the United States, Italy and Spain.

Germline loops: CDR1 GTSNPN, CDR2 SVGIG (reference sequence). The CDR3 is made up of 14 amino acids. V gave up 0 bases and J gave up 4 bases; unmatched junction bases: 4. In the original workflow: Quantification of nucleated cells was approximated via reference gene primer amplification. This table comes from immunoSEQ multiplex PCR, and its TCRdb copy is limited to in-frame clones, with some not included. V and J calls and clone size are as listed in that table; D and trimming were resolved from the DNA. The sample has 160,000 or so clones, roughly nine tenths seen once. This clonotype was obtained from a woman between 70 and 85 years old with acute or convalescent COVID-19. The genes are TRBV30 and TRBJ2-7; 9 positions match TRBD1. What was sequenced was peripheral blood. The CDR3 DNA is TGTGCCTGGAGTGTTGCACAGGGGGCGTACGAGCAGTACTTC. It encodes CAWSVAQGAYEQYF.